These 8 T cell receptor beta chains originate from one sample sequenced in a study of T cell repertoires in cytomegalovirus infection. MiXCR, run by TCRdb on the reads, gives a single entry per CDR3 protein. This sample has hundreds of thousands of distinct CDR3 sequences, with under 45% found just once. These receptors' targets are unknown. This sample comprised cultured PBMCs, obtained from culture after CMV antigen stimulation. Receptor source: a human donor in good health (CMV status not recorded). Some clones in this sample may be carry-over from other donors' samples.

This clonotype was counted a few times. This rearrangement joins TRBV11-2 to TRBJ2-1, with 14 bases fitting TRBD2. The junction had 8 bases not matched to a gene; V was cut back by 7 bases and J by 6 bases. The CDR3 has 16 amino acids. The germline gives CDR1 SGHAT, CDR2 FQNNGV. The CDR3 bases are TGTGCCAGCAAGGGACTAGCGGGAGCCTCTTTCAATGAGCAGTTCTTC. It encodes CASKGLAGASFNEQFF.

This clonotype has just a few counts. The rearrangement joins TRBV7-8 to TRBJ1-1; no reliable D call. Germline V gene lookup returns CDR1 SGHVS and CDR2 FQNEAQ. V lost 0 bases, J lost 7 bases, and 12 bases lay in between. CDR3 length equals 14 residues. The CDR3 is CASSLARWKGEAFF. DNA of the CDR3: TGTGCCAGCAGCTTAGCGCGGTGGAAAGGTGAAGCTTTCTTT. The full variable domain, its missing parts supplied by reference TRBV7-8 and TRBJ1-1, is GAGVSQSPRYKVAKRGQDVALRCDPISGHVSLFWYQQALGQGPEFLTYFQNEAQLDKSGLPSDRFFAERPEGSVSTLKIQRTQQEDSAVYLCASSLARWKGEAFFGQGTRLTVV.

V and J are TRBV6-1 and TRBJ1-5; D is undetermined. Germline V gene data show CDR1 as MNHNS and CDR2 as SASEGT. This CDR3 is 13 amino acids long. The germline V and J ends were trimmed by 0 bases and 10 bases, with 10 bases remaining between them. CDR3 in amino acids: CASSEARDDPQHF. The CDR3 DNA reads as TGTGCCAGCAGTGAAGCGCGAGACGATCCCCAGCATTTT.

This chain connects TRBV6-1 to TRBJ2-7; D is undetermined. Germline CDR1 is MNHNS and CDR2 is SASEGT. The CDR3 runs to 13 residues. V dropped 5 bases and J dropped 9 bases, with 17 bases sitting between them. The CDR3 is CASSRSSGLGQYF. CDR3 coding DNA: TGTGCCAGCAGTCGTAGTTCGGGCCTGGGGCAGTACTTC.

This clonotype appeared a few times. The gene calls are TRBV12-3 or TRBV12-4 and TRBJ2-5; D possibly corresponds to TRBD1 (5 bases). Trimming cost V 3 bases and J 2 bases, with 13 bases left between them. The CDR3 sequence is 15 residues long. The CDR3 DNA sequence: TGTGCCAGCAGTTTTGGGGCAGCCCTACAAGAGACCCAGTACTTC. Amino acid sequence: CASSFGAALQETQYF.

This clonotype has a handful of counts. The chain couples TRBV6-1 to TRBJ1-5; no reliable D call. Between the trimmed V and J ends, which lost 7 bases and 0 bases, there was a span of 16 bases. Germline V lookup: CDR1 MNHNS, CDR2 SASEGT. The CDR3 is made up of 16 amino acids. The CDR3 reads CASTDPAGISNQPQHF. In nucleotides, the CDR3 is TGTGCCAGCACTGATCCGGCGGGGATTAGCAATCAGCCCCAGCATTTT.

CDR3 loop: CASSSGTGGSYEQYF. CDR3 in DNA: TGTGCCAGCAGTTCCGGGACAGGGGGTTCGTACGAGCAGTACTTC. The V call is TRBV6-1, the J call TRBJ2-7; TRBD1 matches 11 bases. The germline CDR1 and CDR2 sequences are MNHNS and SASEGT. There are 15 residues in the CDR3. V was pared by 5 bases and J by 4 bases, with 7 bases of the junction left unmatched.

CDR3 protein: CASIHSLAVRNTNTGELFF. The CDR3 coding sequence is TGTGCCAGCATCCACTCGCTAGCGGTCAGAAATACGAACACCGGGGAGCTGTTTTTT. J is TRBJ2-2 and V is TRBV6-2 or TRBV6-3; 7 bases line up with TRBD2. V was clipped by 7 bases and J by 0 bases; unmatched bases: 17. CDR1 MNHEY and CDR2 SVGEGT come from the germline V gene. The CDR3 runs to 19 residues.